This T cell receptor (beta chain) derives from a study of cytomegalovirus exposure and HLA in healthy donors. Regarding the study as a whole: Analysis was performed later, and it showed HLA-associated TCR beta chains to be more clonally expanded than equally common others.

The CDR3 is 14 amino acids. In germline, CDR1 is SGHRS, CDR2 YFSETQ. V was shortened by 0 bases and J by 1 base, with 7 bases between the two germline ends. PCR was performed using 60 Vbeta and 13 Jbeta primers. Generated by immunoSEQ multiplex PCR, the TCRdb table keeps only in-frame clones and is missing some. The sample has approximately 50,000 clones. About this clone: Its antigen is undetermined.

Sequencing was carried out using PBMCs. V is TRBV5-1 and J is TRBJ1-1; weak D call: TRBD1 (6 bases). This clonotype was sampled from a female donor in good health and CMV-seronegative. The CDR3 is CASSLGGRNTEAFF. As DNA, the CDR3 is TGCGCCAGCAGCTTGGGGGGGCGGAACACTGAAGCTTTCTTT.